These 30 T cell receptor beta chains were all obtained from the same sample, sequenced in a study of T cell responses to AZD1222 COVID-19 vaccine. Clones were read by immunoSEQ multiplex PCR, and TCRdb kept only the in-frame ones, dropping some. The table records roughly 150,000 clones, 88% of them present only once. Sequences were derived from peripheral blood, sampled on day 0 of AZD1222 vaccination. These receptors were taken from an adult in good health.

The rearrangement uses TRBV12-3 or TRBV12-4 and TRBJ2-7; TRBD2 matches at 8 bases. The CDR3 is made up of 13 amino acids. V lost 3 bases, J lost 4 bases, and 2 bases stayed unmatched. CDR3 loop: CASSFRGGYEQYF. The CDR3, as DNA: TGTGCCAGCAGTTTTCGCGGGGGGTACGAGCAGTACTTC.

Concerning this clone: The same CDR3 is also encoded by other DNA sequences in this sample. The chain joins TRBV30 to TRBJ1-2; a weak D match, TRBD1 (6 bases). The germline V gene has CDR1 GTSNPN and CDR2 SVGIG (reference sequence). V lost 0 bases to trimming and J lost 8 bases, with 13 bases between them. There are 13 residues in the CDR3. Here the CDR3 DNA reads TGTGCCTGGAGTGTATTAGGGGGAGGAGGCTACACCTTC. This encodes CAWSVLGGGGYTF.

This rearrangement joins TRBV6-5 to TRBJ2-1; weak D call: TRBD1 (5 bases). Germline CDR1 MNHEY, CDR2 SVGAGI. V was cut by 6 bases and J by 6 bases, with 9 bases left in between. The length of the CDR3 is 12 residues. CDR3 loop: CASSSTVNEQFF. In nucleotides, the CDR3 is TGTGCCAGCAGCTCGACAGTCAATGAGCAGTTCTTC.

This clone was observed a single time. The chain carries TRBV11-2 and TRBJ2-7; 8 bases line up with TRBD2. CDR1 is SGHAT and CDR2 is FQNNGV in the germline V gene. Trimming removed 8 bases from V and 5 bases from J; junction bases left unmatched: 5. This CDR3 contains 12 residues. The CDR3 region has the DNA TGTGCCAGCGGACTAGCTCGGAACGAGCAGTACTTC. This gives the protein CASGLARNEQYF.

The CDR3 coding sequence is TGTGCCAGCAAATCGGTCAATTATAATTCACCCCTCCACTTT. It encodes CASKSVNYNSPLHF. The chain uses TRBV6-5 and TRBJ1-6; D gene unclear. V was shortened by 7 bases and J by 4 bases, with 11 bases between the two germline ends. The CDR3 sequence is 14 residues long. Germline V gene data show CDR1 as MNHEY and CDR2 as SVGAGI.

J is TRBJ1-2 and V is TRBV10-1; D unclear. The germline V and J ends were trimmed by 0 bases and 1 base, with 9 bases remaining between them. Germline lookup yields CDR1 WNHNN and CDR2 SYGVQD (reference sequence). The CDR3 totals 15 residues. CDR3 sequence reads: CASSESGRFNYGYTF. The CDR3 DNA is TGCGCCAGCAGTGAGTCCGGACGGTTTAACTATGGCTACACCTTC.

The chain carries TRBV28 and TRBJ2-4, with 7 bases matching TRBD1. In germline, CDR1 is MDHEN, CDR2 SYDVKM. This CDR3 region has 16 residues. The V gene end was trimmed by 5 bases and the J gene end by 3 bases; junction bases not matched to a gene: 10. The DNA for the CDR3 is TGTGCCAGCAGTCCGCCAGGGACAGTAAACAAAAACATTCAGTACTTC. Amino acids: CASSPPGTVNKNIQYF.

As for this clone: Germline is not matched at one junction end, which may reflect a read error. V gene TRBV5-6 combines with J gene TRBJ2-1, with D hard to call. The CDR3 covers 15 residues. The germline V gene has CDR1 SGHDT and CDR2 YYEEEE. This CDR3 is CASSLVDDLPGEQFF. The CDR3 DNA is TGTGCCAGCAGTTTGGTCGATGACCTTCCCGGGGAGCAGTTCTTC.

The chain carries TRBV5-4 and TRBJ1-2, with D uncertain. This CDR3 is 14 amino acids long. Deletions cut 7 bases from V and 5 bases from J, with 18 bases between. Germline values: CDR1 SGHNT, CDR2 YYREEE (reference sequence). DNA for the CDR3: TGTGCCAGCGCCCCTGTTGGGATAGGTTATGGCTACACCTTC. Translating gives CASAPVGIGYGYTF. Full variable domain (rest looked up from reference TRBV5-4 and TRBJ1-2): ETGVTQSPTHLIKTRGQQVTLRCSSQSGHNTVSWYQQALGQGPQFIFQYYREEENGRGNFPPRFSGLQFPNYSSELNVNALELDDSALYLCASAPVGIGYGYTFGSGTRLTVV.

The chain employs TRBV9 and TRBJ1-1; D gene ambiguous. V was shortened by 0 bases and J by 1 base, with 19 bases between the two germline ends. Germline CDR1 SGDLS, CDR2 YYNGEE. This CDR3 is 18 amino acids long. In DNA, the CDR3 is TGTGCCAGCAGCGTAGCGGCCCCCAGAGGGATTCGGAACACTGAAGCTTTCTTT. This gives the protein CASSVAAPRGIRNTEAFF.

V gene TRBV7-2 combines with J gene TRBJ1-5; D is unclear. The germline V gene has CDR1 SGHTA and CDR2 FQGNSA. CDR3 length: 13 residues. The V and J ends lost 2 bases and 4 bases respectively, with 6 bases between them. CDR3 sequence (DNA): TGTGCCAGCAGCTTAAAGGTGAATCAGCCCCAGCATTTT. Translation: CASSLKVNQPQHF.

The chain combines TRBV12-5 with TRBJ1-3; D not resolved. The germline CDR1 and CDR2 sequences are LGHNT and FRNRAP. This CDR3 is 13 amino acids long. Trimming stripped 5 bases from V and 4 bases from J, with 9 bases between. Written as DNA, the CDR3 is TGTGCTAGTGGTCCCTCCCAGGGAAACACCATATATTTT. Translated, it gives CASGPSQGNTIYF.

The chain joins TRBV19 to TRBJ2-1; the match to TRBD2 covers 9 bases. The V gene's germline CDR1 is LNHDA and CDR2 SQIVND (reference sequence). The CDR3 covers 14 residues. Trimming at V came to 10 bases and at J to 2 bases, leaving 6 bases not matched to a gene. DNA of the CDR3: TGTGCCACGAGGGGACTAGCTACCTACAATGAGCAGTTCTTC. This sequence encodes CATRGLATYNEQFF. The whole variable domain, filled in from reference TRBV19 and TRBJ2-1, reads DGGITQSPKYLFRKEGQNVTLSCEQNLNHDAMYWYRQDPGQGLRLIYYSQIVNDFQKGDIAEGYSVSREKKESFPLTVTSAQKNPTAFYLCATRGLATYNEQFFGPGTRLTVL.

This clone was recorded many times. CDR3 DNA: TGCAGCGTGCAGGGGGCGGGAGGCTACACCTTC. Protein product: CSVQGAGGYTF. This rearrangement joins TRBV29-1 to TRBJ1-2, with 8 nucleotides matching TRBD1. The V and J ends lost 6 bases and 8 bases, in that order; junction bases with no gene match: 5. From germline, CDR1 is SQVTM and CDR2 ANQGSEA. The CDR3 is 11 amino acids. The whole variable domain, filled in from reference TRBV29-1 and TRBJ1-2, reads SAVISQKPSRDICQRGTSLTIQCQVDSQVTMMFWYRQQPGQSLTLIATANQGSEATYESGFVIDKFPISRPNLTFSTLTVSNMSPEDSSIYLCSVQGAGGYTFGSGTRLTVV.

This clone was picked up one time. This chain joins TRBV12-3 or TRBV12-4 and TRBJ1-5, with 8 nucleotides matching TRBD1. With V trimmed by 1 base and J by 9 bases, 2 bases remained unmatched. The CDR3 sequence is 13 residues long. The CDR3 DNA reads TGTGCCAGCAGTTTAGACAGGGGGTCGCCCCAGCATTTT. Protein product: CASSLDRGSPQHF.

The chain carries TRBV6-5 and TRBJ1-6; TRBD1 might be the D (5 bases). In germline, CDR1 is MNHEY, CDR2 SVGAGI. The ends were cut back, 7 bases at V and 7 bases at J, with 14 bases in the middle. CDR3 size: 14 residues. This CDR3 reads CASTQGPANSPLHF. Here the CDR3 DNA reads TGTGCCAGCACCCAGGGACCTGCGAATTCACCCCTCCACTTT.

Comments on this clone: The germline gene is not matched at one end of the junction; a read error may be the cause. This rearrangement joins TRBV11-2 to TRBJ1-1; 9 bases are shared with TRBD1. CDR3 length: 17 residues. CDR1 and CDR2 (germline): SGHAT, FQNNGV. CDR3 amino acids: CAGSSRGTGSSGAEAFF. The CDR3, as DNA: TGTGCCGGCAGCTCTAGGGGGACAGGGTCTTCAGGGGCTGAAGCTTTCTTT.

The chain employs TRBV7-3 and TRBJ1-6; D not certain. This CDR3 region has 15 residues. V was cut by 1 base and J by 9 bases, with 13 bases left in between. Germline CDR1 reads SGHTA; CDR2 reads FQGTGA. For the CDR3, the DNA is TGTGCCAGCAGCTTAAACCCAGGCTGGCGTTCACCCCTCCACTTT. Translation gives CASSLNPGWRSPLHF.

CDR3 amino acids: CASSKALTCPGYTF. CDR3 DNA sequence: TGTGCCAGCAGCAAAGCGCTAACATGCCCTGGCTACACCTTC. The chain couples TRBV21-1 to TRBJ1-2. TRBV21-1 is described as a pseudogene. This CDR3 spans 14 amino acids.

The CDR3 reads CATTASAQNTRSGSPLHF. The CDR3 nucleotides read TGTGCCACCACAGCTTCGGCTCAAAACACCCGATCGGGTTCACCCCTCCACTTT. This rearrangement joins TRBV5-5 to TRBJ1-6; no definite D call. The CDR3 contains 18 residues. Germline values: CDR1 SGHKS, CDR2 YYEKEE (reference sequence). The V end lost 9 bases, the J end lost 9 bases, and 31 bases lay between the germline ends.

This sequence joins TRBV7-9 and TRBJ1-1, with D perhaps matching TRBD1 (5 bases). The CDR3 extends over 14 amino acids. CDR1 is SEHNR, CDR2 FQNEAQ, per germline (reference sequence). V was shortened by 4 bases and J by 1 base, with 10 bases between the two germline ends. The CDR3 loop is CASSSQEPNTEAFF. CDR3 DNA sequence: TGTGCCAGCAGCTCACAGGAGCCGAACACTGAAGCTTTCTTT.

V usage is TRBV7-2 and J usage is TRBJ1-1, with 7 bases fitting TRBD1. Germline trimming cut 5 bases from V and 3 bases from J; bases unmatched to any gene: 6. The CDR3 is 14 residues long. Germline loops: CDR1 SGHTA, CDR2 FQGNSA. As DNA, the CDR3 is TGTGCCAGCAGCGCCCGACAGGGATACACTGAAGCTTTCTTT. It codes for CASSARQGYTEAFF.

The chain employs TRBV4-1 and TRBJ2-1, with TRBD2 matching 8 bases. The CDR3 has 18 amino acids. Germline CDR1 and CDR2: MGHRA and YSYEKL. Trimming took 2 bases from V and 1 from J; bases not matched to a gene: 10. CDR3 DNA: TGCGCCAGCAGCCAATCACCGAGCGGGAGTCGATCCTACAATGAGCAGTTCTTC. Translated, it gives CASSQSPSGSRSYNEQFF.

The chain carries TRBV4-1 and TRBJ2-2; D is possibly TRBD1 (5 bases). The CDR3 is 15 amino acids. Germline V gene data show CDR1 as MGHRA and CDR2 as YSYEKL. The V end lost 1 base, the J end lost 7 bases, and 13 bases lay between the germline ends. CDR3 protein: CASSQGQGRGGELFF. CDR3 DNA: TGCGCCAGCAGCCAAGGTCAGGGTAGGGGCGGGGAGCTGTTTTTT.

This chain joins TRBV10-2 and TRBJ1-1; 7 bases fit TRBD1. In germline, CDR1 is WSHSY, CDR2 SAAADI. The length of the CDR3 is 14 residues. V gave up 6 bases and J gave up 3 bases; unmatched junction bases: 7. This chain's CDR3 is CASRPTGMYTEAFF. In DNA form, the CDR3 reads TGCGCCAGCAGACCGACAGGGATGTACACTGAAGCTTTCTTT.

This clone was counted a single time. This chain joins TRBV9 and TRBJ1-2; D is unclear. The CDR3 has 15 residues. With 0 bases removed from V and 0 bases from J, the gap between germline ends came to 9 bases. The germline V gene encodes CDR1 SGDLS and CDR2 YYNGEE. The CDR3 loop reads CASSVVGGTNYGYTF. DNA of the CDR3: TGTGCCAGCAGCGTAGTTGGCGGAACTAACTATGGCTACACCTTC.

The gene calls are TRBV29-1 and TRBJ1-3, with D unclear. This CDR3 spans 12 amino acids. V lost 5 bases to trimming and J lost 0 bases, with 5 bases between them. The germline gives CDR1 SQVTM, CDR2 ANQGSEA. For the CDR3, the DNA is TGCAGCGTTAGGTTCTCTGGAAACACCATATATTTT. It encodes CSVRFSGNTIYF.

This clone has just one count. V gene TRBV7-2 combines with J gene TRBJ1-1; possible D gene TRBD1, 5 bases. Germline-derived CDR1 and CDR2 are SGHTA and FQGNSA. Trimming shortened V by 8 bases and J by 0 bases, and 13 bases separated the two germline ends. The CDR3 is 14 residues long. DNA of the CDR3: TGTGCCAGCCAAGGGGAAATGATGAACACTGAAGCTTTCTTT. This gives the protein CASQGEMMNTEAFF.

This clone was detected a few times. The J gene is TRBJ2-7, the V gene TRBV7-2; 12 nucleotides line up with TRBD2. Germline-derived CDR1 and CDR2 are SGHTA and FQGNSA. The V gene end was trimmed by 2 bases and the J gene end by 1 base; junction bases not matched to a gene: 6. The length of the CDR3 is 17 residues. The CDR3 bases are TGTGCCAGCAGCTTAAGACTAGCGGGGGCCGGATCCTACGAGCAGTACTTC. Translating it yields CASSLRLAGAGSYEQYF.

V and J are TRBV7-3 and TRBJ2-2; 8 bases agree with TRBD2. Germline CDR1 is SGHTA and CDR2 is FQGTGA. The CDR3 extends over 14 amino acids. V lost 2 bases, J lost 7 bases, and 3 bases stayed unmatched. As DNA, the CDR3 is TGTGCCAGCAGCTTACGCGGGAGGAACGGGGAGCTGTTTTTT. It specifies CASSLRGRNGELFF.